These T cell receptor beta chains were read from a single sample in a study of shared clonotypes between healthy human individuals. This table comes from immunoSEQ multiplex PCR, and its TCRdb copy is limited to in-frame clones, with some not included. The sample has roughly 2.5 million clones, around 90% seen once; the top ten hold roughly 0.15%. The sequencing sample was made of naive CD4+ T cells sorted from blood. The source of these receptors is a man aged 18 to 29 in good health. Each CDR3 is given with its conserved first and last residue. Fields, in order: D gene, J gene, V gene, clone size, CDR3 DNA, CDR3 protein. A D gene is named only where the DNA matches it firmly. Not every row has a clone size; where given, it reads once, few, many or a size class.

>TRBD1|TRBJ1-2|TRBV5-6|once
TGTGCCAGCAGCTTCGGACAGGCCCAAGATTATGGCTACACCTTC
CASSFGQAQDYGYTF
>-|TRBJ2-5|TRBV6-5|once
TGTGCCAGCAGATCAACAGGGAGGCAGACCCAGTACTTC
CASRSTGRQTQYF
>TRBD1|TRBJ2-5|TRBV5-1|-
TGCGCCAGCAGCTTACTACGGGACAGACAAGAGACCCAGTACTTC
CASSLLRDRQETQYF
>TRBD2|TRBJ2-7|TRBV28|once
TGTGCCAGCCTCGATCGTGGCGGGGGTAGGTACGAGCAGTACTTC
CASLDRGGGRYEQYF
>TRBD1|TRBJ1-3|TRBV5-4|-
TGTGCCAGCAGCTTGGCCAGGGGGACAGGGCAAGGAAACACCATATATTTT
CASSLARGTGQGNTIYF
>TRBD1|TRBJ2-2|TRBV2|-
TGTGCCAGCAGTGAATATCCAGGGGGCACCGGGGAGCTGTTTTTT
CASSEYPGGTGELFF
>TRBD2|TRBJ2-1|TRBV28|-
TGTGCCAGCAGTTTATCCGCGGCTAGCGGGGGGGGAATGGGATACAATGAGCAGTTCTTC
CASSLSAASGGGMGYNEQFF
>TRBD1|TRBJ2-2|TRBV10-3|once
TGTGCCATCAGTGAGAGGGGGACAGGGGCGGCCGGGGAGCTGTTTTTT
CAISERGTGAAGELFF
>TRBD1|TRBJ2-7|TRBV9|-
TGTGCCAGCAGCACCAAGTCGGACAGGGGTTACGAGCAGTACTTC
CASSTKSDRGYEQYF
>-|TRBJ2-7|TRBV6-6|once
TGTGCCAGCAGTGACTTACACGAGCAGTACTTC
CASSDLHEQYF
>-|TRBJ1-5|TRBV27|few
TGTGCCAGCACCCAAAACCCGTATAGCAATCAGCCCCAGCATTTT
CASTQNPYSNQPQHF
>-|TRBJ1-4|TRBV10-3|-
TGTGCCATCAGTGACGGAAGGGCCATGGATGAAAAACTGTTTTTT
CAISDGRAMDEKLFF
>TRBD1|TRBJ1-4|TRBV4-1|-
TGCGCCAGCAGCCAAGACCGCCCGACAGGGGAGGAACTGTTTTTT
CASSQDRPTGEELFF
>-|TRBJ2-3|TRBV27|-
TGTGCCAGCAGTTCTCAGGGGAAGAAGGGCACAGATACGCAGTATTTT
CASSSQGKKGTDTQYF
>-|TRBJ2-5|TRBV29-1|once
TGCAGCGTTGTCCTTCGGGATCCCAGCCAAGAGACCCAGTACTTC
CSVVLRDPSQETQYF
>TRBD1|TRBJ1-6|TRBV5-1|-
TGCGCCAGCAGCTCTGCAGGGGGCAGCGCTTCACCCCTCCACTTT
CASSSAGGSASPLHF
>TRBD2|TRBJ2-7|TRBV7-2|few
TGTGCCAGCAGCTTTGGCGGGAGCTCCTACGAGCAGTACTTC
CASSFGGSSYEQYF
>-|TRBJ1-2|TRBV6-5|-
TGTGCCAGCAGTTACGCAAGGGACGGCTATGGCTACACCTTC
CASSYARDGYGYTF
>-|TRBJ2-7|TRBV18|-
TGTGCCAGCTCCACGGGACGTTTCTCCTACGAGCAGTACTTC
CASSTGRFSYEQYF
>TRBD1|TRBJ2-7|TRBV6-5|-
TGTGCCAGCACCCCAACTGGACAGGGGATCTACGAGCAGTACTTC
CASTPTGQGIYEQYF
>TRBD1|TRBJ2-5|TRBV19|-
TGTGCCAGTAGTACCCACAGGGGGAAGGGGGAGACCCAGTACTTC
CASSTHRGKGETQYF
>-|TRBJ2-3|TRBV10-3|once
TGTGCCATCAAGCAGGGGCCAACAGATACGCAGTATTTT
CAIKQGPTDTQYF
>TRBD2|TRBJ2-5|TRBV27|-
TGTGCCAGCCGCACCAGGTTGGGGGGGCAAGAGACCCAGTACTTC
CASRTRLGGQETQYF
>TRBD2|TRBJ2-1|TRBV6-1|once
TGTGCCTCAGGCCAGCTAGCATCGGGAGGTGAGCAGTTCTTC
CASGQLASGGEQFF
>TRBD2|TRBJ2-1|TRBV18|-
TGTGCCAGCTCACCTCCTAGCGGGGGGTACAATGAGCAGTTCTTC
CASSPPSGGYNEQFF
>-|TRBJ2-1|TRBV30|-
TGTGCCTGGAGTGACGGACAAGCGATCTACAATGAGCAGTTCTTC
CAWSDGQAIYNEQFF
>TRBD2|TRBJ2-7|TRBV6-6|-
TGTGCCAGCAGTTACTCTAGCGGGAGCTACGAGCAGTACTTC
CASSYSSGSYEQYF
>-|TRBJ1-2|TRBV30|-
TGTGCCTGGGGCAGGGCAGGGAAGGCTGGCTACACCTTC
CAWGRAGKAGYTF
>-|TRBJ1-6|TRBV6-6|-
TGTGCCAGCAGTTATGGGGGTAGGGGTAATTCACCCCTCCACTTT
CASSYGGRGNSPLHF
>TRBD2|TRBJ2-3|TRBV10-3|-
TGTGCCATCAGTATATATAGCGGGGATACGCAGTATTTT
CAISIYSGDTQYF
>TRBD1|TRBJ1-5|TRBV6-1|few
TGTGCCAGTAAGGGACAGGGGACTCAGCCCCAGCATTTT
CASKGQGTQPQHF
>-|TRBJ2-5|TRBV9|few
TGTGCCAGCAGCGTAGGGGGGATCCAAGAGACCCAGTACTTC
CASSVGGIQETQYF
>-|TRBJ2-3|TRBV5-1|-
TGCGCCAGCAGCTTCTTGAGGCACACAGATACGCAGTATTTT
CASSFLRHTDTQYF
>-|TRBJ1-1|TRBV13|-
TGTGCCAGCAGCTTAGGACAGGGGAACACTGAAGCTTTCTTT
CASSLGQGNTEAFF